The rows below give T cell receptor beta chains drawn from one sample of a study of memory CD4+ T cells and cytomegalovirus serostatus. Method: immunoSEQ multiplex PCR; TCRdb's copy keeps in-frame clones and lacks some. The repertoire holds 55,000 to 75,000 clones, with 75% to 85% as singletons. Sequences were obtained from memory CD4+ T cells from blood. These TCRs come from an adult in good health and CMV-seronegative. Both conserved end residues are part of each CDR3. Clone size appears in some rows only: once, few, many, or a class for an expanded clone.

CDR3 length,V gene,clone size,J gene,CDR3 protein
13,TRBV6-6,.,TRBJ1-6,CASSYLSDSPLHF
14,TRBV28,.,TRBJ2-1,CASRPGIARNEQFF
13,TRBV6-5,.,TRBJ1-4,CASTRTPNEKLFF
15,TRBV19,.,TRBJ2-3,CASSTQGWSTDTQYF
16,TRBV19,.,TRBJ1-1,CASSSNRQAMNTEAFF
14,TRBV29-1,.,TRBJ2-1,CSVVRTSGYNEQFF
14,TRBV7-8,.,TRBJ2-5,CASSSDWGQETQYF
14,TRBV5-1,.,TRBJ2-1,CASSPPGGYNEQFF
13,TRBV11-1,.,TRBJ1-1,CASSLGLNTEAFF
13,TRBV7-6,.,TRBJ2-7,CASSLYVGYEQYF
14,TRBV7-9,.,TRBJ1-1,CASSWGGQGYEAFF
13,TRBV11-2,.,TRBJ2-2,CASSGLDTGELFF
12,TRBV18,once,TRBJ2-3,CASSGRTDTQYF
17,TRBV5-5,.,TRBJ2-6,CASSLDRSLSGANVLTF
14,TRBV4-2,.,TRBJ1-2,CASSQVDAVDGYTF
17,TRBV11-1,.,TRBJ2-7,CASSPKDGTPHSYEQYF
13,TRBV7-8,.,TRBJ2-7,CASSLPPSYEQYF
13,TRBV11-2,.,TRBJ2-7,CASSPRPVPEQYF
15,TRBV28,.,TRBJ2-1,CASSSTSGRRNEQFF
13,TRBV27,.,TRBJ1-1,CASSPETWAEAFF
13,TRBV28,.,TRBJ2-5,CASRGSGGGTQYF
13,TRBV5-8,.,TRBJ2-5,CASSLTGRETQYF
16,TRBV19,.,TRBJ2-5,CASSTSGQNFQETQYF
12,TRBV7-9,.,TRBJ2-7,CASRKGPYEQYF
13,TRBV6-1,.,TRBJ1-5,CASSERQPQPQHF
15,TRBV2,few,TRBJ1-4,CASSPRQGKNEKLFF
15,TRBV7-3,.,TRBJ2-1,CASSLAGQSNNEQFF
16,TRBV7-8,few,TRBJ1-4,CASSSGQLATNEKLFF
15,TRBV11-3,.,TRBJ2-2,CASSAGSGESGELFF
16,TRBV4-2,.,TRBJ1-4,CASSQATGVTNEKLFF
13,TRBV2,few,TRBJ2-2,CASSTTSSGELFF
15,TRBV16,.,TRBJ1-2,CASSPRQGGSYGYTF
22,TRBV12-5,.,TRBJ2-1,CASGLGIRGASGRAGSYNEQFF
13,TRBV27,once,TRBJ2-1,CASSQGTFNEQFF
16,TRBV14,.,TRBJ2-7,CASSPLRGTATYEQYF
14,TRBV6-6,once,TRBJ2-3,CASLDGGATDTQYF
15,TRBV9,.,TRBJ2-3,CASSVGWGGSDTQYF